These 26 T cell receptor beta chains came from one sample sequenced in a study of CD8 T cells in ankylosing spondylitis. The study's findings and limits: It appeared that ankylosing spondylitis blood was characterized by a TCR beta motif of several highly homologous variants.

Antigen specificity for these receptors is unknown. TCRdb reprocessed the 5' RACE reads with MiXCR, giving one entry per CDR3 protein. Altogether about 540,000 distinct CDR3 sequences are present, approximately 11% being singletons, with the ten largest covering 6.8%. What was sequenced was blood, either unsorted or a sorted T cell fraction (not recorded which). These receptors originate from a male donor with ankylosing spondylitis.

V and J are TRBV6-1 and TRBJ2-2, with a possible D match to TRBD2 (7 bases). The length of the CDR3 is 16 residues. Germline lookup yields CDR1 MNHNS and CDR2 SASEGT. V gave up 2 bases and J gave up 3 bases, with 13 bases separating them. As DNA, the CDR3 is TGTGCCAGCAGTGAATTTATAGGGGGGGACACCGGGGAGCTGTTTTTT. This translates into CASSEFIGGDTGELFF.

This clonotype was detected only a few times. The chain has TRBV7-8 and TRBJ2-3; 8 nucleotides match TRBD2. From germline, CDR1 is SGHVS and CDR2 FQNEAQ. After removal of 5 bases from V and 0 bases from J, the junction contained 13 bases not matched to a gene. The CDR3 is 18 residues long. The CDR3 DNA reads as TGTGCCAGCAGCCCAGCCGGGCGGGAGGCCCCTAGCACAGATACGCAGTATTTT. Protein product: CASSPAGREAPSTDTQYF.

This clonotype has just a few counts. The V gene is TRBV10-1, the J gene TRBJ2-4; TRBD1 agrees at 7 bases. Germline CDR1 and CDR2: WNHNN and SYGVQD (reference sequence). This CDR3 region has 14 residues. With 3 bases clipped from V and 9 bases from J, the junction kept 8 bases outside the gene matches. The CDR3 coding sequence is TGCGCCAGCAGTGATTTATGGACAGGACCCATTCAGTACTTC. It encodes CASSDLWTGPIQYF.

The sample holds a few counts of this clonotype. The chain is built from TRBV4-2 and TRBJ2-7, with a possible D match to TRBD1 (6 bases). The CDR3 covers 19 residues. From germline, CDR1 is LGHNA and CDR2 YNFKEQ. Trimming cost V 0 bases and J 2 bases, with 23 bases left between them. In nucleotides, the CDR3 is TGTGCCAGCAGCCAAGATTTGGGGGCAGTCTTACAAATAACCTACGAGCAGTACTTC. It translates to CASSQDLGAVLQITYEQYF.

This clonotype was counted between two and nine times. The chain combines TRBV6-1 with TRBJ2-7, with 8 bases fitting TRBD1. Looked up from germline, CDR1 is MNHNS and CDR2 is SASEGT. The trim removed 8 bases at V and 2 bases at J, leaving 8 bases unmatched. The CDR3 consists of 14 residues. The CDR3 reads CASEAGGRAYEQYV. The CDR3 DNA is TGTGCCAGCGAGGCAGGGGGCAGAGCCTACGAGCAGTACGTC.

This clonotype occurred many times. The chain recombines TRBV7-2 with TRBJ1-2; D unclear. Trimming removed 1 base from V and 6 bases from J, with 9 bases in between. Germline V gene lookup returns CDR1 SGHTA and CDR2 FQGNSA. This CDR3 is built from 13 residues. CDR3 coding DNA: TGTGCCAGCAGCTTAGGTGCCGGAGATGGCTACACCTTC. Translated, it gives CASSLGAGDGYTF. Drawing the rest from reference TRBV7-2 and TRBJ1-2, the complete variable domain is GAGVSQSPSNKVTEKGKDVELRCDPISGHTALYWYRQSLGQGLEFLIYFQGNSAPDKSGLPSDRFSAERTGGSVSTLTIQRTQQEDSAVYLCASSLGAGDGYTFGSGTRLTVV.

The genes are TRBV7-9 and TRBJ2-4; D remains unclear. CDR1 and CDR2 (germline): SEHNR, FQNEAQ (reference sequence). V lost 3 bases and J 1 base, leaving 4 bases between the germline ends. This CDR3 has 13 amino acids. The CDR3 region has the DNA TGTGCCAGCAGCTTTGGGGCCAAAAACATTCAGTACTTC. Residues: CASSFGAKNIQYF.

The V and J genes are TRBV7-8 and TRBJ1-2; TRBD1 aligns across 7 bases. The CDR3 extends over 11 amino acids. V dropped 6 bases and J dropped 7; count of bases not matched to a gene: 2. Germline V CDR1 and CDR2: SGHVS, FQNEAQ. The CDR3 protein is CASRGGGGYTF. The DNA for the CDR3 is TGTGCCAGCAGAGGGGGCGGTGGCTACACCTTC.

For the CDR3, the DNA is TGTGCCAGCAGCCCGGGACAGGGGGATTACTACACCTTC. It codes for CASSPGQGDYYTF. The V call is TRBV12-3 or TRBV12-4, the J call TRBJ1-2; 11 positions agree with TRBD1. The CDR3 extends over 13 amino acids. Germline trimming cut 6 bases from V and 10 bases from J; bases unmatched to any gene: 7.

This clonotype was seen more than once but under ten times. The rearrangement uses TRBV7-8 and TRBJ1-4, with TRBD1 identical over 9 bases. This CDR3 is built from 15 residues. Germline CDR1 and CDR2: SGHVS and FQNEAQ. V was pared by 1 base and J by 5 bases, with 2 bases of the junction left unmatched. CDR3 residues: CASSLVGTGNEKLFF. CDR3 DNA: TGTGCCAGCAGCTTAGTAGGGACAGGGAATGAAAAACTGTTTTTT. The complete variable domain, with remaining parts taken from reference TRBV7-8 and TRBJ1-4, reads GAGVSQSPRYKVAKRGQDVALRCDPISGHVSLFWYQQALGQGPEFLTYFQNEAQLDKSGLPSDRFFAERPEGSVSTLKIQRTQQEDSAVYLCASSLVGTGNEKLFFGSGTQLSVL.

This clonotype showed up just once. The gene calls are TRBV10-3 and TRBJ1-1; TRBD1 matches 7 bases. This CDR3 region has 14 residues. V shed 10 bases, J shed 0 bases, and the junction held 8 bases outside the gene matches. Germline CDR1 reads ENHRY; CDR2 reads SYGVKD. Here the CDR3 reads CATSWDRVNTEAFF. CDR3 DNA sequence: TGTGCCACAAGCTGGGACAGAGTGAACACTGAAGCTTTCTTT.

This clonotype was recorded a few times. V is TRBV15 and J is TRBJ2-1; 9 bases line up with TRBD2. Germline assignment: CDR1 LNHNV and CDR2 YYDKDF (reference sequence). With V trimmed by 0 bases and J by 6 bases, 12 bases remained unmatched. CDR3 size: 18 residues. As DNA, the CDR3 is TGTGCCACCAGCAGAGATTACGGTGCGGGAGGGCCAACCAATGAGCAGTTCTTC. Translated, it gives CATSRDYGAGGPTNEQFF.

CDR3 sequence: CSATRTDNYGYTF. The CDR3 nucleotides are TGCAGCGCCACCCGGACGGATAACTATGGCTACACCTTC. The chain links TRBV29-1 to TRBJ1-2; D is unresolved. The CDR3 consists of 13 residues. The V gene's germline CDR1 is SQVTM and CDR2 ANQGSEA. Trimming cost V 7 bases and J 1 base, with 13 bases left between them.

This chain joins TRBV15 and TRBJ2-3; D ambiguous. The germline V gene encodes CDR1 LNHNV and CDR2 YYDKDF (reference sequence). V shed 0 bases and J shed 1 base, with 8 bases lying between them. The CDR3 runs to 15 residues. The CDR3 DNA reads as TGTGCCACCAGCAGAGATCGTTCCGGCACAGATACGCAGTATTTT. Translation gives CATSRDRSGTDTQYF. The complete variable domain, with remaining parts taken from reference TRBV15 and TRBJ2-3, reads DAMVIQNPRYQVTQFGKPVTLSCSQTLNHNVMYWYQQKSSQAPKLLFHYYDKDFNNEADTPDNFQSRRPNTSFCFLDIRSPGLGDTAMYLCATSRDRSGTDTQYFGPGTRLTVL.

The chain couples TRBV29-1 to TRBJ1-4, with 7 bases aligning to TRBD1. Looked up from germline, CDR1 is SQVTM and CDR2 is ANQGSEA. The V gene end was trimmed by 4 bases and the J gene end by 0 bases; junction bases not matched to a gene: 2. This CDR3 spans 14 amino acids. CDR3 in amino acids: CSVAGQATNEKLFF. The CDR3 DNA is TGCAGCGTTGCTGGACAGGCAACTAATGAAAAACTGTTTTTT.

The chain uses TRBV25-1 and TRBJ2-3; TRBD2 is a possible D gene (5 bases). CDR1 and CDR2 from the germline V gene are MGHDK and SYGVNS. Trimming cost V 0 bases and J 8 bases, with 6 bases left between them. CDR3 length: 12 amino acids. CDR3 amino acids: CASSEYGGTQYF. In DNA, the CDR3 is TGTGCCAGCAGTGAATACGGAGGTACGCAGTATTTT.

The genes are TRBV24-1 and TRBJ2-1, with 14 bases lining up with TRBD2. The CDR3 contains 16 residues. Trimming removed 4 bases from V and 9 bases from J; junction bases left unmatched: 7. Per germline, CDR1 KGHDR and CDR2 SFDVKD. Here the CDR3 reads CATSDLGLAGDTEQFF. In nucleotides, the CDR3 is TGTGCCACCAGTGACCTGGGACTAGCGGGAGACACTGAGCAGTTCTTC.

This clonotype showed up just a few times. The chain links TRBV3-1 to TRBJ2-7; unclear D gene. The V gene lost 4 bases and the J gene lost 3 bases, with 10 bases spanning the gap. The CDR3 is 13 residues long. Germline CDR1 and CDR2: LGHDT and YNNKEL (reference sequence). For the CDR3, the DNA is TGTGCCAGCAGCCGAGATCCCGACTACGAGCAGTACTTC. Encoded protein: CASSRDPDYEQYF.

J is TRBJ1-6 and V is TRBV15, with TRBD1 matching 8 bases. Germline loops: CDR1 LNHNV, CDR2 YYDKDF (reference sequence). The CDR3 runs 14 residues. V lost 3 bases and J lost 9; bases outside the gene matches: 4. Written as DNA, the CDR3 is TGTGCCACCAGCAGGGACAGGGCGGGTTCACCCCTCCACTTT. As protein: CATSRDRAGSPLHF.

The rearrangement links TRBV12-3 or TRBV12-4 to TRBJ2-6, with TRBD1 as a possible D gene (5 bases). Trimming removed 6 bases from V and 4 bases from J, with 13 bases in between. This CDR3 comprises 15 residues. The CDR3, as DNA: TGTGCCAGCAGCCGCAGGGCCCCCGGGGCCAACGTCCTGACTTTC. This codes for CASSRRAPGANVLTF.

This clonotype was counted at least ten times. CDR3 amino acids: CAISEGTGGQGNQPQHF. CDR3 nucleotides: TGTGCCATCAGTGAAGGGACAGGGGGCCAGGGCAATCAGCCCCAGCATTTT. The V and J genes are TRBV10-3 and TRBJ1-5; 12 bases match TRBD1. Germline trimming cut 3 bases from V and 2 bases from J; bases unmatched to any gene: 5. The V gene's germline CDR1 is ENHRY and CDR2 SYGVKD. The CDR3 has 17 residues.

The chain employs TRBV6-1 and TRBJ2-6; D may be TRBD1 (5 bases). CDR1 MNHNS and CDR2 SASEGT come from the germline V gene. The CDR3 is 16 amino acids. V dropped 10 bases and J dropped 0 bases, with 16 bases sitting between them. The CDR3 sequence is CATRSIQDSGANVLTF. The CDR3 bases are TGTGCCACTCGATCTATACAGGACTCTGGGGCCAACGTCCTGACTTTC.

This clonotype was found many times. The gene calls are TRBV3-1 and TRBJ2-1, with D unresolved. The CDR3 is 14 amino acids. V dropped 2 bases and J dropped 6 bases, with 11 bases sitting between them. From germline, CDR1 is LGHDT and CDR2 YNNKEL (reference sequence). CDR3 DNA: TGTGCCAGCAGCCAAAGGGCCGCCGCCAATGAGCAGTTCTTC. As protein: CASSQRAAANEQFF.

CDR3 nucleotide sequence: TGTGCCAGCAGCTTAGCCTCTCAGACCTATGGCTACACCTTC. Translating gives CASSLASQTYGYTF. The chain has TRBV7-9 and TRBJ1-2; D not certain. The V end lost 0 bases, the J end lost 4 bases, and 9 bases lay between the germline ends. CDR3 length: 14 amino acids. Germline CDR1 and CDR2: SEHNR and FQNEAQ (reference sequence).

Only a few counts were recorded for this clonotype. CDR3 region: CASSFGRGGSEAFF. CDR3 DNA: TGTGCCAGCAGCTTTGGCAGGGGGGGATCTGAAGCTTTCTTT. The chain carries TRBV11-2 and TRBJ1-1; 7 bases line up with TRBD1. Trimming removed 3 bases from V and 6 bases from J; junction bases left unmatched: 7. The germline CDR1 and CDR2 sequences are SGHAT and FQNNGV. This CDR3 has 14 residues.

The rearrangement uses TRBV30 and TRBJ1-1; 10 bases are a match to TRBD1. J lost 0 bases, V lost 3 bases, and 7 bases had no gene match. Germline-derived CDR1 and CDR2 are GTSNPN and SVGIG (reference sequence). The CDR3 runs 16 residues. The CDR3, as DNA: TGTGCCTGGAGAAAAAGACAGGGGGCCTTGAACACTGAAGCTTTCTTT. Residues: CAWRKRQGALNTEAFF. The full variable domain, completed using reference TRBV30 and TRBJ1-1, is SQTIHQWPATLVQPVGSPLSLECTVEGTSNPNLYWYRQAAGRGLQLLFYSVGIGQISSEVPQNLSASRPQDRQFILSSKKLLLSDSGFYLCAWRKRQGALNTEAFFGQGTRLTVV.